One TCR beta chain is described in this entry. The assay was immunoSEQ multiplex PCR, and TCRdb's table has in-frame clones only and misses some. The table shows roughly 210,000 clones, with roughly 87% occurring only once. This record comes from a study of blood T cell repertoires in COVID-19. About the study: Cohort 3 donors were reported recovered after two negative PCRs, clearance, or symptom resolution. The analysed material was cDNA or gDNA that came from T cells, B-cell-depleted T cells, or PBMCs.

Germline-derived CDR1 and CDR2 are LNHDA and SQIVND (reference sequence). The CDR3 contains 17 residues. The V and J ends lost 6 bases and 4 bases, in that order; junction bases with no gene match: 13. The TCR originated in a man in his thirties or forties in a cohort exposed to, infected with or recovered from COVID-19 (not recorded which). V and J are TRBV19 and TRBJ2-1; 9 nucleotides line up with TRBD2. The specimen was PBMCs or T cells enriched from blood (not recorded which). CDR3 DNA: TGTGCCAGTAGCATCCTAGGGGTGGCGGGAGGGTACAATGAGCAGTTCTTC. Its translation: CASSILGVAGGYNEQFF.